This TCR beta chain was identified during a study of blood T cell repertoires in COVID-19. Study-wide background: The United States, Italy and Spain were the sources of the acute and convalescent COVID-19 samples. The cDNA or gDNA used as material had been derived from T cells, B-cell-depleted T cells, or PBMCs.

As handled by the study authors: Nucleated cell counts were estimated from reference gene primer amplification. TCRdb's copy holds only in-frame clones and misses some; the assay was immunoSEQ multiplex PCR. That table supplies the V and J calls and clone size; D and trimming were determined from the DNA. The sample carries tens of thousands of clones, 65% to 85% recorded once. Sample: peripheral blood. The clonotype was recovered from a man aged 80 or over with active or convalescent COVID-19.

The CDR3 coding sequence is TGTGCCAGCTCGGGAGGGAATCCCGGGGAGCTGTTTTTT. Translating gives CASSGGNPGELFF. The chain recombines TRBV18 with TRBJ2-2, with 7 bases fitting TRBD2. Losses at the gene ends were 6 bases for V and 6 bases for J; bases not matched to a gene: 4. CDR3 length equals 13 residues. Germline V CDR1 and CDR2: KGHSH, LQKENI.